Listed below are T cell receptor beta chains from one sample, sequenced in a study of T cell responses to AZD1222 COVID-19 vaccine. Sequencing was performed with immunoSEQ multiplex PCR; in TCRdb, only in-frame clones are kept and a portion is missing. The data show 140,000 to 150,000 clones, roughly 88% seen once. The specimen was peripheral blood, collected on day 0 of AZD1222 vaccination. All receptors derive from an adult in good health. Both conserved end residues are part of each CDR3. Fields, in order: clone size, D gene, V gene, J gene, CDR3 DNA, CDR3 protein. A D gene is named only where the DNA matches it firmly. Not all rows give a size; the values are once, few, many and, for expanded clones, a class.

clone_size: NA
d_call: TRBD1
v_call: TRBV5-4
j_call: TRBJ1-2
cdr3_nt: TGTGCCAGCAGAGACGGACAGGGGGCGCGAGGCTACACCTTC
cdr3_aa: CASRDGQGARGYTF

clone_size: NA
d_call: NA
v_call: TRBV19
j_call: TRBJ1-1
cdr3_nt: TGTGCCAGTAGTATAGTTCTGCGAAACACTGAAGCTTTCTTT
cdr3_aa: CASSIVLRNTEAFF

clone_size: few
d_call: TRBD2
v_call: TRBV2
j_call: TRBJ2-1
cdr3_nt: TGTGCCAGCAGGCAGGGACTAGCGGTTTACAATGAGCAGTTCTTC
cdr3_aa: CASRQGLAVYNEQFF

clone_size: few
d_call: TRBD1
v_call: TRBV9
j_call: TRBJ1-3
cdr3_nt: TGTGCCAGCAGTCTCAGGGGGACGCCTGGTAACACCATATATTTT
cdr3_aa: CASSLRGTPGNTIYF

clone_size: NA
d_call: NA
v_call: TRBV12-5
j_call: TRBJ2-3
cdr3_nt: TGTGCTAGTGGTTTAAACACAGATACGCAGTATTTT
cdr3_aa: CASGLNTDTQYF

clone_size: NA
d_call: NA
v_call: TRBV5-4
j_call: TRBJ2-3
cdr3_nt: TGTGCCAGCAGCTTGGGCGCTGGGGGTGGGTTTGTTGATACGCAGTATTTT
cdr3_aa: CASSLGAGGGFVDTQYF

clone_size: NA
d_call: TRBD1
v_call: TRBV27
j_call: TRBJ2-7
cdr3_nt: TGTGCCAGCAGCCCCTCGACAGGGTCGGTATTCGAGCAGTACTTC
cdr3_aa: CASSPSTGSVFEQYF

clone_size: once
d_call: TRBD1
v_call: TRBV27
j_call: TRBJ1-5
cdr3_nt: TGTGCCAGCAGTTCCCGGGACAGTGTGTATAGCAATCAGCCCCAGCATTTT
cdr3_aa: CASSSRDSVYSNQPQHF

clone_size: NA
d_call: NA
v_call: TRBV12-2
j_call: TRBJ2-1
cdr3_nt: TGTGCAAGTCGCTTATCCGGACAGGGCTCCTACAATGAGCAGTTCTTC
cdr3_aa: CASRLSGQGSYNEQFF

clone_size: NA
d_call: TRBD1
v_call: TRBV13
j_call: TRBJ1-2
cdr3_nt: TGTGCCAGCAGCTCTTCAGGGGGCTACTATGGCTACACCTTC
cdr3_aa: CASSSSGGYYGYTF

clone_size: NA
d_call: NA
v_call: TRBV28
j_call: TRBJ2-3
cdr3_nt: TGTGCCAGCAGTTTATCGACGGGGATGGCAGATACGCAGTATTTT
cdr3_aa: CASSLSTGMADTQYF

clone_size: NA
d_call: NA
v_call: TRBV5-1
j_call: TRBJ2-3
cdr3_nt: TGCGCCAGCAGCCAGGGGGGCGTGCAGGCAGATACGCAGTATTTT
cdr3_aa: CASSQGGVQADTQYF

clone_size: NA
d_call: NA
v_call: TRBV6-2/TRBV6-3
j_call: TRBJ2-1
cdr3_nt: TGTGCCAGCAGTTACTCTGGCGTAAGGAATGAGCAGTTCTTC
cdr3_aa: CASSYSGVRNEQFF

clone_size: once
d_call: NA
v_call: TRBV23-1
j_call: TRBJ1-2
cdr3_nt: TGCGCCAGCAGTCAAGGTGCGGGGGGTTACTATGGCTACACCTTC
cdr3_aa: CASSQGAGGYYGYTF

clone_size: NA
d_call: NA
v_call: TRBV9
j_call: TRBJ1-2
cdr3_nt: TGTGCCAGCAGCGAGGGGGTAACGGCCGGACCAGCTGAGGGCTGCACCTTC
cdr3_aa: CASSEGVTAGPAEGCTF

clone_size: NA
d_call: TRBD1
v_call: TRBV19
j_call: TRBJ2-2
cdr3_nt: TGTGCCAGTAGTAACAGGGGGGAAACCGGGGAGCTGTTTTTT
cdr3_aa: CASSNRGETGELFF

clone_size: NA
d_call: NA
v_call: TRBV14
j_call: TRBJ2-2
cdr3_nt: TGTGCCAGCAGCCAAGATGGAGGCAGTAACACCGGGGAGCTGTTTTTT
cdr3_aa: CASSQDGGSNTGELFF

clone_size: once
d_call: TRBD2
v_call: TRBV9
j_call: TRBJ2-1
cdr3_nt: TGTGCCAGCACCGCTGTTGGGCGGGAGAGCTCCTACAATGAGCAGTTCTTC
cdr3_aa: CASTAVGRESSYNEQFF

clone_size: NA
d_call: NA
v_call: TRBV6-5
j_call: TRBJ1-2
cdr3_nt: TGTGCCGGCAGGATCCTCGGGACCTATGGCTACACCTTC
cdr3_aa: CAGRILGTYGYTF

clone_size: once
d_call: NA
v_call: TRBV7-2
j_call: TRBJ1-5
cdr3_nt: TGTGCCAGCAGCTTAAGACGGGGTCAGCCCCAGCATTTT
cdr3_aa: CASSLRRGQPQHF

clone_size: NA
d_call: TRBD1
v_call: TRBV5-1
j_call: TRBJ2-7
cdr3_nt: TGCGCCAGCAGCCCTGGACAGGGGGAAAGATACGAGCAGTACTTC
cdr3_aa: CASSPGQGERYEQYF

clone_size: NA
d_call: NA
v_call: TRBV5-1
j_call: TRBJ2-5
cdr3_nt: TGCGCCAGCAGCTTTATCTCCGGGGGCGAACGAGGAACCCAGTACTTC
cdr3_aa: CASSFISGGERGTQYF

clone_size: NA
d_call: NA
v_call: TRBV2
j_call: TRBJ1-3
cdr3_nt: TGTGCCATCGATGGACGGATTCTAAACACCATATATTTT
cdr3_aa: CAIDGRILNTIYF

clone_size: once
d_call: TRBD2
v_call: TRBV5-1
j_call: TRBJ2-3
cdr3_nt: TGCGCCAGTCCCCGGACTAGCGGGAGAGGTGTAACAGATACGCAGTATTTT
cdr3_aa: CASPRTSGRGVTDTQYF

clone_size: NA
d_call: TRBD1
v_call: TRBV3-1/TRBV3-2
j_call: TRBJ1-2
cdr3_nt: TGTGCCAGCAGCCAAGGACAGGGCTATGGCTACACCTTC
cdr3_aa: CASSQGQGYGYTF

clone_size: NA
d_call: NA
v_call: TRBV7-9
j_call: TRBJ2-7
cdr3_nt: TGTGCCAGCAGCTTAAAAGGTCAGTCCTACGAGCAGTACTTC
cdr3_aa: CASSLKGQSYEQYF

clone_size: NA
d_call: TRBD1
v_call: TRBV5-1
j_call: TRBJ2-2
cdr3_nt: TGCGCCAGCAGCCCGGGACAGCCGAACACCGGGGAGCTGTTTTTT
cdr3_aa: CASSPGQPNTGELFF

clone_size: NA
d_call: NA
v_call: TRBV19
j_call: TRBJ1-2
cdr3_nt: TGTGCCAGTAGTATTGAGGGTGGTGCGTATGGCTACACCTTC
cdr3_aa: CASSIEGGAYGYTF

clone_size: NA
d_call: TRBD2
v_call: TRBV3-1/TRBV3-2
j_call: TRBJ2-7
cdr3_nt: TGTGCCAGCAGCCAAGTATCTAGCGGGGCTTACGAGCAGTACTTC
cdr3_aa: CASSQVSSGAYEQYF

clone_size: once
d_call: NA
v_call: TRBV18
j_call: TRBJ2-5
cdr3_nt: TGTGCCAGCTCACCGGGACCCCCACCGGAGACCCAGTACTTC
cdr3_aa: CASSPGPPPETQYF

clone_size: NA
d_call: TRBD2
v_call: TRBV6-4
j_call: TRBJ2-3
cdr3_nt: TGTGCCACCTCCCCGAGCGGGGGGAGCAGCACAGATACGCAGTATTTT
cdr3_aa: CATSPSGGSSTDTQYF

clone_size: NA
d_call: TRBD1
v_call: TRBV6-5
j_call: TRBJ1-6
cdr3_nt: TGTGCCAGCAGTCCGGACAGGGATTCACCCCTCCACTTT
cdr3_aa: CASSPDRDSPLHF

clone_size: NA
d_call: TRBD1
v_call: TRBV10-2
j_call: TRBJ1-6
cdr3_nt: TGCGCCAGCAGTGGCCCCCTACAGGGGGACCCCCTCCACTTT
cdr3_aa: CASSGPLQGDPLHF

clone_size: NA
d_call: TRBD1
v_call: TRBV2
j_call: TRBJ1-1
cdr3_nt: TGTGCCAGCAGTGGGGACAGGGGTCTCAAAATGAACACTGAAGCTTTCTTT
cdr3_aa: CASSGDRGLKMNTEAFF

clone_size: NA
d_call: NA
v_call: TRBV7-9
j_call: TRBJ2-3
cdr3_nt: TGTGCCAGCAGCTTAGATGGGTCCTGGGGGGATACGCAGTATTTT
cdr3_aa: CASSLDGSWGDTQYF

clone_size: NA
d_call: NA
v_call: TRBV6-5
j_call: TRBJ2-2
cdr3_nt: TGTGCCACCCTCCCCGGGACACAGTACACCGGGGAGCTGTTTTTT
cdr3_aa: CATLPGTQYTGELFF

clone_size: NA
d_call: TRBD2
v_call: TRBV20-1
j_call: TRBJ2-2
cdr3_nt: TGCAGTGCTAGTCCTACCTCAGGACTAGTCACCGGGGAGCTGTTTTTT
cdr3_aa: CSASPTSGLVTGELFF

clone_size: NA
d_call: NA
v_call: TRBV15
j_call: TRBJ1-4
cdr3_nt: TGTGCCACCAGCAGAGATCCGGGGGAAAAACTGTTTTTT
cdr3_aa: CATSRDPGEKLFF

clone_size: NA
d_call: TRBD1
v_call: TRBV5-1
j_call: TRBJ2-1
cdr3_nt: TGCGCCAGCAGCCAGCTGACGGGACAGGGGGACAATGAGCAGTTCTTC
cdr3_aa: CASSQLTGQGDNEQFF

clone_size: NA
d_call: TRBD1
v_call: TRBV9
j_call: TRBJ2-2
cdr3_nt: TGTGCCAGCAGCCCTGTACAGGGGTCGGCCGGGGAGCTGTTTTTT
cdr3_aa: CASSPVQGSAGELFF

clone_size: NA
d_call: TRBD2
v_call: TRBV11-2
j_call: TRBJ2-7
cdr3_nt: TGTGCCAGCAGCCCGGGGACTACTTACGAGCAGTACTTC
cdr3_aa: CASSPGTTYEQYF

clone_size: once
d_call: NA
v_call: TRBV28
j_call: TRBJ1-2
cdr3_nt: TGTGCCAGCAGTCAGACAGACCCCTATGGCTACACCTTC
cdr3_aa: CASSQTDPYGYTF

clone_size: NA
d_call: TRBD1
v_call: TRBV11-2
j_call: TRBJ1-1
cdr3_nt: TGTGCCAGCAGTCTTACAGGGGGGGCTGAAGCTTTCTTT
cdr3_aa: CASSLTGGAEAFF

clone_size: NA
d_call: NA
v_call: TRBV4-1
j_call: TRBJ2-5
cdr3_nt: TGCGCCAGCAGCCAAGAGGCAGGGAGGATAGAGACCCAGTACTTC
cdr3_aa: CASSQEAGRIETQYF

clone_size: NA
d_call: NA
v_call: TRBV7-9
j_call: TRBJ2-1
cdr3_nt: TGTGCCAGCAGCTTAGCGCGGGCAGGGCTGGATGAGCAGTTCTTC
cdr3_aa: CASSLARAGLDEQFF

clone_size: NA
d_call: NA
v_call: TRBV7-9
j_call: TRBJ2-7
cdr3_nt: TGTGCGACCAGCAGGGGAGCGTACGAGCAGTACTTC
cdr3_aa: CATSRGAYEQYF

clone_size: few
d_call: NA
v_call: TRBV27
j_call: TRBJ2-7
cdr3_nt: TGTGCCAGCAGTTTAAAAGGGCACTACGAGCAGTACTTC
cdr3_aa: CASSLKGHYEQYF

clone_size: NA
d_call: NA
v_call: TRBV6-6
j_call: TRBJ1-1
cdr3_nt: TGTGCCAGCAGAAACTGGACGGTGAACACTGAAGCTTTCTTT
cdr3_aa: CASRNWTVNTEAFF

clone_size: NA
d_call: NA
v_call: TRBV5-1
j_call: TRBJ2-3
cdr3_nt: TGCGCCAGCAGCGGGGTCGTGGGGAGCGGCACAGATACGCAGTATTTT
cdr3_aa: CASSGVVGSGTDTQYF

clone_size: NA
d_call: TRBD2
v_call: TRBV11-3
j_call: TRBJ2-1
cdr3_nt: TGTGCCAGCAGCTTAGAGTGGCTAGCGGGAGGTTACAATGAGCAGTTCTTC
cdr3_aa: CASSLEWLAGGYNEQFF

clone_size: NA
d_call: NA
v_call: TRBV9
j_call: TRBJ2-3
cdr3_nt: TGTGCCAGCAGCGTAGATATGACTAGCACAGATACGCAGTATTTT
cdr3_aa: CASSVDMTSTDTQYF

clone_size: NA
d_call: NA
v_call: TRBV19
j_call: TRBJ1-2
cdr3_nt: TGTGCCAGTAGTACCTCAGGCTATGGCTACACCTTC
cdr3_aa: CASSTSGYGYTF

clone_size: NA
d_call: TRBD1
v_call: TRBV28
j_call: TRBJ2-7
cdr3_nt: TGTGCCAGCAGCGCCATCCGGGACAGCTTATCCTACGAGCAGTACTTC
cdr3_aa: CASSAIRDSLSYEQYF

clone_size: NA
d_call: NA
v_call: TRBV20-1
j_call: TRBJ2-1
cdr3_nt: TGCAGTGCTTCCATAGGGGTTAAGCAGTTCTTC
cdr3_aa: CSASIGVKQFF

clone_size: NA
d_call: TRBD1
v_call: TRBV5-4
j_call: TRBJ2-2
cdr3_nt: TGTGCCAGCAGTCAGGGGGTCAACACCGGGGAGCTGTTTTTT
cdr3_aa: CASSQGVNTGELFF